This TCR beta chain was retrieved from a study of read filtering for tumor transcriptome and immune sequencing. On the study more broadly: Revised staging placed fewer than ten patients in R-ISS I, 15 to 20 in II, more than 5 in III. RNA-seq yielded only about 75 to 1273 TCR reads, IR-seq about 4 to 10.27 million.

Molecular barcoded adaptors covering alpha/delta and beta/gamma chains were used on approximately 400 ng RNA. TCRdb reprocessed the reads with MiXCR, giving one entry per CDR3 protein. The repertoire consists of about 14,000 distinct CDR3 sequences, with approximately 20% occurring once and the leading ten covering more than 75%. As concerns this clonotype: The target antigen is unknown.

V dropped 5 bases and J dropped 4 bases, with 11 bases sitting between them. The germline gives CDR1 SGHTA, CDR2 FQGNSA. This CDR3 is 13 amino acids long. Study-level points and caveats: The sorted CD138-negative fraction was a mixed bone marrow immune population, not purified T cells. IR-seq and RNA-seq agreed better without single-read clonotypes.

This chain connects TRBV7-2 to TRBJ2-5, with unresolved D. The TCR comes from a donor at least 40 years old with multiple myeloma. The sequenced sample was a population of CD138-negative cells sorted from bone marrow. The CDR3 sequence is CASSRNPPETQYF. CDR3 in DNA: TGTGCCAGCAGCCGTAACCCTCCAGAGACCCAGTACTTC.